The 31 T cell receptor beta chains reported below all come from one sample, sequenced in a study of T cells in Graves' hyperthyroidism and ophthalmopathy. Amplification targeted TCR beta CDR3 regions from RNA transcripts. The TCR CDR3 first-round RT-PCR relied on the HTBI primer set. A single record per CDR3 protein comes from TCRdb applying MiXCR to the multiplex PCR reads. The sample lists roughly 700,000 distinct CDR3 sequences, roughly 32% occurring once. The sequenced sample was blood. Source of these receptors: a woman aged 40 to 50 with Graves' hyperthyroidism.

V is TRBV5-1 and J is TRBJ2-7, with 7 bases matching TRBD1. The CDR3 length is 16 residues. Per germline, CDR1 SGHRS and CDR2 YFSETQ. After removal of 4 bases from V and 2 bases from J, the junction contained 12 bases not matched to a gene. The chain's CDR3 is CASSQVQGKFTYEQYF. CDR3 sequence (DNA): TGCGCCAGCAGCCAAGTACAGGGGAAGTTTACCTACGAGCAGTACTTC.

This clonotype was detected once. The rearrangement joins TRBV7-9 to TRBJ2-7; D tentatively fits TRBD1 or TRBD2 (6 bases each). V was shortened by 11 bases and J by 4 bases, with 18 bases between the two germline ends. Germline V CDR1 and CDR2: SEHNR, FQNEAQ (reference sequence). The CDR3 sequence is 13 residues long. The CDR3 spells CAWRGDWRYEQYF. The CDR3, as DNA: TGTGCCTGGAGGGGGGACTGGCGGTACGAGCAGTACTTC.

The chain employs TRBV7-2 and TRBJ1-2; the D gene is possibly TRBD1 (5 bases). Trimming removed 2 bases at V and 0 bases at J, with 10 bases between. Germline V gene lookup returns CDR1 SGHTA and CDR2 FQGNSA. The CDR3 has 15 residues. The CDR3 DNA follows: TGTGCCAGCAGCTTACGGGGCGGATCTAACTATGGCTACACCTTC. It translates to CASSLRGGSNYGYTF.

This clonotype was detected only a few times. CDR3 DNA sequence: TGCAGTGCTCCTGGACTTGAAGGCTCCTACGAGCAGTACTTC. It translates to CSAPGLEGSYEQYF. The chain has TRBV20-1 and TRBJ2-7; TRBD2 is a possible D gene (5 bases). The V and J ends lost 5 bases and 0 bases respectively, with 14 bases between them. Germline V gives CDR1 DFQATT, CDR2 SNEGSKA (reference sequence). This CDR3 spans 14 amino acids.

This sequence joins TRBV7-9 and TRBJ1-2; the D is unclear. CDR1 and CDR2 (germline): SEHNR, FQNEAQ (reference sequence). The CDR3 is 14 amino acids. Trimming removed 8 bases at V and 9 bases at J, with 22 bases between. Written as DNA, the CDR3 is TGTGCCAGCTCAACGAGGGATGCGGAATCGAGCTACACCTTC. Its translation: CASSTRDAESSYTF.

This clonotype was picked up many times. The chain is built from TRBV19 and TRBJ2-7; 9 bases match TRBD1. The CDR3 runs 12 residues. In germline, CDR1 is LNHDA, CDR2 SQIVND (reference sequence). Trimming removed 3 bases from V and 6 bases from J; junction bases left unmatched: 0. CDR3 sequence (DNA): TGTGCCAGTAGTATGGACAGGGGCGAGCAGTACTTC. It translates to CASSMDRGEQYF.

V gene TRBV7-9 combines with J gene TRBJ1-2, with D possibly being TRBD1 (6 bases). There are 15 residues in the CDR3. Germline-derived CDR1 and CDR2 are SEHNR and FQNEAQ (reference sequence). The ends were cut back, 5 bases at V and 4 bases at J, with 17 bases in the middle. Written as DNA, the CDR3 is TGTGCCAGCAGCCCGGGGGGCCAGGGAGGCTATGGCTACACCTTC. This codes for CASSPGGQGGYGYTF.

The CDR3 nucleotides read TGCGCCAGCAGCGAGATCGTATCCCAGGGGAGCTTTAGCAATCAGCCCCAGCATTTT. It codes for CASSEIVSQGSFSNQPQHF. The chain joins TRBV5-1 to TRBJ1-5; the D gene is possibly TRBD1 (6 bases). Germline loops: CDR1 SGHRS, CDR2 YFSETQ. V lost 4 bases and J lost 0, with 23 bases in between. This CDR3 contains 19 residues.

This clonotype was observed at least ten times. This sequence joins TRBV2 and TRBJ2-5; TRBD2 agrees at 12 bases. CDR1 SNHLY and CDR2 FYNNEI come from the germline V gene. V dropped 6 bases and J dropped 1; count of bases not matched to a gene: 3. The CDR3 extends over 15 amino acids. CDR3 protein: CASRVTSGSQETQYF. In DNA, the CDR3 is TGTGCCAGCAGGGTGACTAGCGGGAGCCAAGAGACCCAGTACTTC.

This clonotype came up a few times. The chain combines TRBV24-1 with TRBJ2-5; D gene uncertain. Trimming left V 5 bases short and J 4 bases short, with 7 bases between. Per germline, CDR1 KGHDR and CDR2 SFDVKD. The CDR3 contains 12 residues. CDR3 in amino acids: CATSGSGETQYF. The CDR3, as DNA: TGTGCCACCAGTGGATCGGGAGAGACCCAGTACTTC.

The genes are TRBV10-3 and TRBJ2-1; D may be TRBD1 or TRBD2 (5 bases each). Deletions cut 6 bases from V and 7 bases from J, with 13 bases between. Germline loops: CDR1 ENHRY, CDR2 SYGVKD. The CDR3 is 13 residues long. CDR3 nucleotides: TGTGCCATCAGACAACCGGGACCTAATGAGCAGTTCTTC. It encodes CAIRQPGPNEQFF.

The chain employs TRBV5-8 and TRBJ2-7; tentatively, D is TRBD2 (5 bases). V was shortened by 4 bases and J by 2 bases, with 13 bases between the two germline ends. Germline V gene lookup returns CDR1 SGHTS and CDR2 YDEGEE. The CDR3 extends over 14 amino acids. The CDR3 loop reads CASSQRGRAYEQYF. CDR3 bases: TGTGCCAGCAGCCAACGGGGTAGGGCCTACGAGCAGTACTTC.

Concerning this clonotype itself: One end of the junction does not line up with germline, which may come from a read error. The CDR3 DNA reads as TGCGCCAGCAGCCAAGAGCAGGGGGCGAGTATGAACACTGAAGCTTTCTTT. Translation: CASSQEQGASMNTEAFF. V and J are TRBV7-2 and TRBJ1-1, with 8 positions matching TRBD1. CDR3 length: 17 amino acids. The germline V gene has CDR1 SGHTA and CDR2 FQGNSA.

In regard to this clonotype: A junction boundary mismatches the germline segment, possibly from a read error. The chain couples TRBV5-6 to TRBJ2-7; D is ambiguous. The CDR3 consists of 14 residues. CDR1 and CDR2 from the germline V gene are SGHDT and YYEEEE. CDR3 DNA: TGTGCCGGCAGCTTGAGGCCAGCCACCTACGAGCAGTACTTC. It yields the protein CAGSLRPATYEQYF. Full variable domain (outside the CDR3, taken from reference TRBV5-6 and TRBJ2-7): DAGVTQSPTHLIKTRGQQVTLRCSPKSGHDTVSWYQQALGQGPQFIFQYYEEEERQRGNFPDRFSGHQFPNYSSELNVNALLLGDSALYLCAGSLRPATYEQYFGPGTRLTVT.

This clonotype was seen only a few times. This sequence joins TRBV4-3 and TRBJ1-1; D gene ambiguous. CDR1 LGHNA and CDR2 YSLEER come from the germline V gene. V dropped 1 base and J dropped 1 base, with 10 bases sitting between them. This CDR3 spans 15 amino acids. DNA of the CDR3: TGCGCCAGCAGCCAAGGTTCACACTGGAACACTGAAGCTTTCTTT. This sequence encodes CASSQGSHWNTEAFF.

For this clonotype: A junction end diverges from the germline sequence, so it may reflect a read error. The chain couples TRBV5-1 to TRBJ1-1; no clear D. The CDR3 loop spans 16 amino acids. Germline lookup yields CDR1 SGHRS and CDR2 YFSETQ. The CDR3 coding sequence is TGCGCCACCAGCCTATCCGGGGTCCCAATGAACACTGAAGCTTTCTTT. This translates into CATSLSGVPMNTEAFF.

Ten or more counts support this clonotype. The rearrangement uses TRBV20-1 and TRBJ2-5; 13 bases agree with TRBD2. V dropped 5 bases and J dropped 4; count of bases not matched to a gene: 4. The CDR3 has 14 residues. Germline V gene lookup returns CDR1 DFQATT and CDR2 SNEGSKA (reference sequence). The CDR3 coding sequence is TGCAGTGCTGGGGGACTAGCGGGAATAGAGACCCAGTACTTC. Amino acid sequence: CSAGGLAGIETQYF.

The chain recombines TRBV7-2 with TRBJ1-2; 10 bases are a match to TRBD1. This CDR3 comprises 15 residues. Germline V lookup: CDR1 SGHTA, CDR2 FQGNSA. The V gene end was trimmed by 2 bases and the J gene end by 8 bases; junction bases not matched to a gene: 8. The CDR3 DNA is TGTGCCAGCAGCTTAAATCCCGGGACAGGGGACGGCTACACCTTC. Amino acids: CASSLNPGTGDGYTF.

The rearrangement uses TRBV6-5 and TRBJ2-5; 8 nucleotides agree with TRBD1. CDR1 MNHEY and CDR2 SVGAGI come from the germline V gene. This CDR3 spans 15 amino acids. Germline trimming cut 11 bases from V and 5 bases from J; bases unmatched to any gene: 16. The CDR3 DNA reads TGTGCCGTCAGGGAGTTCGGGACAGGATCGGAGACCCAGTACTTC. Translation: CAVREFGTGSETQYF.

The chain joins TRBV14 to TRBJ1-2; unclear D gene. Germline assignment: CDR1 SGHDN and CDR2 FVKESK. The CDR3 covers 15 residues. V lost 4 bases and J lost 4, with 16 bases in between. CDR3: CASSPETRQSYGYTF. The CDR3 DNA sequence: TGTGCCAGCAGCCCCGAAACCCGGCAGAGCTATGGCTACACCTTC.

CDR3 protein: CATAGTGNRLHF. DNA for the CDR3: TGTGCCACAGCCGGGACAGGGAACCGCCTCCACTTT. This rearrangement joins TRBV6-2 or TRBV6-3 to TRBJ1-6; 9 bases are shared with TRBD1. CDR3 length: 12 amino acids. In germline, CDR1 is MNHEY, CDR2 SVGEGT. J was trimmed by 15 bases and V by 10 bases; bases with no gene match: 10.

This clonotype was observed at least ten times. CDR3 in amino acids: CASSYLNRVNTEAFF. DNA of the CDR3: TGTGCCAGCAGTTATCTTAATCGGGTGAACACTGAAGCTTTCTTT. The gene calls are TRBV9 and TRBJ1-1; no firm D call. Trimming took off 5 bases at V and 0 bases at J, with 14 bases between the two ends. Germline V gene sequence: CDR1 SGDLS, CDR2 YYNGEE. CDR3 length equals 15 residues.

Remarks on this clonotype: This clone may be a read error of a much larger clone one base away. The chain employs TRBV10-3 and TRBJ1-1; perhaps TRBD1 as D (6 bases). This CDR3 contains 14 residues. The germline V gene encodes CDR1 ENHRY and CDR2 SYGVKD. The V and J ends lost 10 bases and 0 bases respectively, with 15 bases between them. The CDR3 bases are TGTGCCACGCGGGCAGGGGTGTTGAACACTGAAGCTTTCTTT. The encoded protein is CATRAGVLNTEAFF.

A few counts support this clonotype. The chain has TRBV5-1 and TRBJ1-2, with no clear D. The V end was cut by 0 bases, the J end by 8 bases, with 17 bases between. The CDR3 sequence is 15 residues long. CDR1 and CDR2 (germline): SGHRS, YFSETQ. DNA for the CDR3: TGCGCCAGCAGCTTGGGTCCTTCCCACGAAAGGGGCTACACCTTC. Translating it yields CASSLGPSHERGYTF.

This clonotype was recorded at least ten times. The chain couples TRBV7-2 to TRBJ2-7, with TRBD1 matching 7 bases. Germline V CDR1 and CDR2: SGHTA, FQGNSA. Germline trimming cut 5 bases from V and 5 bases from J; bases unmatched to any gene: 6. The CDR3 totals 13 residues. As DNA, the CDR3 is TGTGCCAGCAGCACGACAGGGTACCACGAGCAGTACTTC. Protein product: CASSTTGYHEQYF.

This clonotype was recorded many times. J is TRBJ2-7 and V is TRBV15; 7 bases agree with TRBD1. Trimming cost V 0 bases and J 3 bases; bases outside gene matches: 5. This CDR3 has 15 residues. Germline loops: CDR1 LNHNV, CDR2 YYDKDF (reference sequence). CDR3 nucleotide sequence: TGTGCCACCAGCAGAGATGACAGGGACGGCTACGAGCAGTACTTC. It specifies CATSRDDRDGYEQYF.

V usage is TRBV7-9 and J usage is TRBJ2-7; perhaps TRBD2 as D (5 bases). Germline V gene data show CDR1 as SEHNR and CDR2 as FQNEAQ (reference sequence). The CDR3 totals 14 residues. V shed 5 bases and J shed 7 bases, with 18 bases lying between them. CDR3 nucleotide sequence: TGTGCCAGCAGCGGGAGTCCAAGACCGGAGGAGCAGTACTTC. It yields the protein CASSGSPRPEEQYF.

This clonotype came up a few times. The V and J genes are TRBV3-1 and TRBJ1-1; D is possibly TRBD1 (5 bases). Trimming removed 2 bases at V and 4 bases at J, with 8 bases between. CDR1 is LGHDT and CDR2 is YNNKEL in the germline V gene (reference sequence). The length of the CDR3 is 13 residues. CDR3 region: CASSQIGTTEAFF. For the CDR3, the DNA is TGTGCCAGCAGCCAAATCGGGACCACTGAAGCTTTCTTT.

This clonotype has ten or more counts. The chain recombines TRBV15 with TRBJ1-2, with 7 bases matching TRBD1. Germline CDR1 LNHNV, CDR2 YYDKDF (reference sequence). The CDR3 has 14 amino acids. The J segment lost 4 bases and the V segment lost 3 bases, leaving 5 bases of the junction unmatched. CDR3 DNA: TGTGCCACCAGCAGTGTACAGGGGACCTATGGCTACACCTTC. Its translation: CATSSVQGTYGYTF. Drawing the rest from reference TRBV15 and TRBJ1-2, the complete variable domain is DAMVIQNPRYQVTQFGKPVTLSCSQTLNHNVMYWYQQKSSQAPKLLFHYYDKDFNNEADTPDNFQSRRPNTSFCFLDIRSPGLGDTAMYLCATSSVQGTYGYTFGSGTRLTVV.

The genes are TRBV20-1 and TRBJ2-2; 7 nucleotides align to TRBD2. V shed 6 bases and J 7 bases; nucleotides not matched to a gene: 11. The length of the CDR3 is 14 residues. The germline V gene encodes CDR1 DFQATT and CDR2 SNEGSKA (reference sequence). The CDR3 loop reads CSAPREVGDGELFF. For the CDR3, the DNA is TGCAGTGCCCCCCGGGAGGTGGGGGACGGGGAGCTGTTTTTT.

The table lists this clonotype with many counts. The chain combines TRBV12-3 or TRBV12-4 with TRBJ1-3; D remains ambiguous. The CDR3 sequence is 16 residues long. The germline V and J ends were trimmed by 6 bases and 1 base, with 16 bases remaining between them. CDR3 DNA sequence: TGTGCCAGCAGCCCGAACCCCATTGGGTCTGGAAACACCATATATTTT. This encodes CASSPNPIGSGNTIYF.